The 23 T cell receptor beta chains below were found in one sample sequenced in a study of blood T cell repertoires in COVID-19. The data were produced by immunoSEQ multiplex PCR, yet TCRdb's version contains in-frame clones alone and is incomplete. The sample has under 300,000 clones; 84% are singletons. The source material was peripheral blood. These receptors were obtained from a woman in her 40s who had recovered from COVID-19.

V and J are TRBV6-2 or TRBV6-3 and TRBJ2-1; perhaps TRBD2 as D (6 bases). The CDR3 has 14 amino acids. V was cut by 5 bases and J by 0 bases, with 8 bases left in between. Germline loops: CDR1 MNHEY, CDR2 SVGEGT. The CDR3 DNA follows: TGTGCCAGCAGTGCGGGGTACTCCTACAATGAGCAGTTCTTC. It yields the protein CASSAGYSYNEQFF.

The chain has TRBV6-1 and TRBJ2-7, with TRBD1 matching over 9 bases. This CDR3 region has 12 residues. The germline CDR1 and CDR2 sequences are MNHNS and SASEGT. The V segment lost 8 bases and the J segment 2 bases; nucleotides outside the gene matches: 1. CDR3 nucleotides: TGTGCCAGCGGGACAGGGCCCTACGAGCAGTACTTC. Residues: CASGTGPYEQYF.

This sequence joins TRBV7-2 and TRBJ1-3; D might be TRBD1 (6 bases). From germline, CDR1 is SGHTA and CDR2 FQGNSA. CDR3 length: 15 amino acids. Deletions cut 1 base from V and 2 bases from J, with 9 bases between. CDR3 nucleotide sequence: TGTGCCAGCAGCTTAGGGACAGAAACTGGAAACACCATATATTTT. Protein product: CASSLGTETGNTIYF. The variable domain in full, completed from reference TRBV7-2 and TRBJ1-3, reads GAGVSQSPSNKVTEKGKDVELRCDPISGHTALYWYRQSLGQGLEFLIYFQGNSAPDKSGLPSDRFSAERTGGSVSTLTIQRTQQEDSAVYLCASSLGTETGNTIYFGEGSWLTVV.

V gene TRBV4-2 combines with J gene TRBJ2-7, with D unresolved. The germline V gene has CDR1 LGHNA and CDR2 YNFKEQ. The CDR3 is 15 residues long. V was pared by 1 base and J by 0 bases, with 10 bases between. This chain's CDR3 is CASSQGAGFSYEQYF. The CDR3 DNA reads TGTGCCAGCAGCCAAGGTGCCGGGTTCTCCTACGAGCAGTACTTC.

The rearrangement joins TRBV2 to TRBJ2-7, with a possible D match to TRBD1 (5 bases). This CDR3 is 13 amino acids long. Germline V gene sequence: CDR1 SNHLY, CDR2 FYNNEI. V was shortened by 4 bases and J by 3 bases, with 10 bases between the two germline ends. The CDR3 coding sequence is TGTGCCAGCAGTGTTGGGGCTGGCTACGAGCAGTACTTC. It specifies CASSVGAGYEQYF.

The chain joins TRBV6-4 to TRBJ1-5, with 11 bases lining up with TRBD1. The CDR3 consists of 15 residues. Trimming cost V 6 bases and J 3 bases; bases outside gene matches: 4. From germline, CDR1 is MRHNA and CDR2 SNTAGT. CDR3 nucleotides: TGTGCCAGCAGAGAGGACAGGGGGCCCAATCAGCCCCAGCATTTT. Residues: CASREDRGPNQPQHF.

The chain recombines TRBV30 with TRBJ2-1; possibly TRBD2 for D (5 bases). The CDR3 sequence is 14 residues long. The germline gives CDR1 GTSNPN, CDR2 SVGIG (reference sequence). V lost 0 bases and J 5 bases, leaving 11 bases between the germline ends. This CDR3 reads CAWSVAVFNNEQFF. DNA for the CDR3: TGTGCCTGGAGTGTAGCGGTCTTCAACAATGAGCAGTTCTTC.

The chain links TRBV6-5 to TRBJ1-1; D unresolved. CDR3 length: 13 amino acids. Trimming cost V 7 bases and J 1 base, with 10 bases left between them. CDR1 is MNHEY, CDR2 SVGAGI, per germline. As DNA, the CDR3 is TGTGCCAGCATACGGGGTCCGAACACTGAAGCTTTCTTT. It specifies CASIRGPNTEAFF.

The chain joins TRBV7-3 to TRBJ1-1, with 7 bases lining up with TRBD1. The CDR3 runs 13 residues. Germline V gene data show CDR1 as SGHTA and CDR2 as FQGTGA. V lost 4 bases and J lost 5; bases outside the gene matches: 4. The CDR3 coding sequence is TGTGCCAGCAGCTCATCGACAGGGACTGAAGCTTTCTTT. Translating gives CASSSSTGTEAFF.

V and J are TRBV3-1 (or the pseudogene TRBV3-2) and TRBJ2-3, with TRBD1 matching 9 bases. CDR1 and CDR2 from the germline V gene are LGHDT and YNNKEL (reference sequence). J lost 5 bases, V lost 7 bases, and 7 bases had no gene match. The CDR3 has 14 amino acids. The CDR3 region has the DNA TGTGCCAGCAACTACAGGGGGCAGGAAGATACGCAGTATTTT. Translated: CASNYRGQEDTQYF.

The chain has TRBV6-5 and TRBJ1-1; a possible D gene is TRBD1 (6 bases). The V gene's germline CDR1 is MNHEY and CDR2 SVGAGI. This CDR3 is 13 amino acids long. Trimming cost V 5 bases and J 3 bases, with 10 bases left between them. CDR3 DNA: TGTGCCAGCAGTATAGACAGGCACACTGAAGCTTTCTTT. It encodes CASSIDRHTEAFF.

V usage is TRBV9 and J usage is TRBJ1-2, with D maybe TRBD1 (6 bases). Trimming left V 0 bases short and J 0 bases short, with 18 bases between. Germline V gene lookup returns CDR1 SGDLS and CDR2 YYNGEE. This CDR3 has 18 residues. The CDR3 spells CASSVGLGVQGANYGYTF. The DNA of the CDR3 is TGTGCCAGCAGCGTAGGATTAGGGGTACAGGGTGCTAACTATGGCTACACCTTC.

The genes are TRBV5-5 and TRBJ2-7; D is perhaps TRBD2 (5 bases). This CDR3 is built from 14 residues. V shed 2 bases and J shed 3 bases, with 12 bases lying between them. Germline CDR1 and CDR2: SGHKS and YYEKEE (reference sequence). The chain's CDR3 is CASSFRENNYEQYF. The CDR3 DNA follows: TGTGCCAGCAGCTTTCGGGAAAATAACTACGAGCAGTACTTC.

This rearrangement joins TRBV4-2 to TRBJ2-7, with D maybe TRBD1 (6 bases). The ends were cut back, 0 bases at V and 2 bases at J, with 8 bases in the middle. There are 14 residues in the CDR3. The germline V gene has CDR1 LGHNA and CDR2 YNFKEQ. This chain's CDR3 is CASSQEGQTYEQYF. For the CDR3, the DNA is TGTGCCAGCAGCCAAGAGGGACAAACCTACGAGCAGTACTTC.

This clone appeared a single time. This chain connects TRBV3-1 (or the pseudogene TRBV3-2) to TRBJ1-2; D is ambiguous. CDR1 LGHDT and CDR2 YNNKEL come from the germline V gene (reference sequence). The CDR3 has 14 residues. V lost 1 base and J lost 1, with 7 bases in between. The DNA for the CDR3 is TGTGCCAGCAGCCAAGTCACGGGTAACTATGGCTACACCTTC. It codes for CASSQVTGNYGYTF.

The chain links TRBV19 to TRBJ1-6; D is uncertain. The CDR3 has 15 amino acids. V was cut by 4 bases and J by 2 bases, with 9 bases left in between. Looked up from germline, CDR1 is LNHDA and CDR2 is SQIVND (reference sequence). The chain's CDR3 is CASSNTDPYNSPLHF. As DNA, the CDR3 is TGTGCCAGTAGTAATACAGATCCCTATAATTCACCCCTCCACTTT. Filled out from reference TRBV19 and TRBJ1-6, the complete variable domain reads DGGITQSPKYLFRKEGQNVTLSCEQNLNHDAMYWYRQDPGQGLRLIYYSQIVNDFQKGDIAEGYSVSREKKESFPLTVTSAQKNPTAFYLCASSNTDPYNSPLHFGNGTRLTVT.

On this clone itself: In the same sample, other DNA sequences code for this CDR3. This chain connects TRBV3-1 (or the pseudogene TRBV3-2) to TRBJ2-3; 10 bases fit TRBD2. The CDR3 consists of 16 residues. The V gene end was trimmed by 0 bases and the J gene end by 6 bases; junction bases not matched to a gene: 6. CDR1 is LGHDT, CDR2 YNNKEL, per germline (reference sequence). The CDR3 coding sequence is TGTGCCAGCAGCCAAGATCCAGCGGGGGGGCTGGATACGCAGTATTTT. The encoded protein is CASSQDPAGGLDTQYF.

The rearrangement links TRBV30 to TRBJ2-7, with 9 nucleotides matching TRBD1. Germline V gene sequence: CDR1 GTSNPN, CDR2 SVGIG (reference sequence). The CDR3 has 14 amino acids. Losses at the gene ends were 7 bases for V and 3 bases for J; bases not matched to a gene: 10. CDR3 loop: CALELGTGLYEQYF. The DNA of the CDR3 is TGTGCCTTGGAACTAGGGACAGGGCTCTACGAGCAGTACTTC.

The rearrangement joins TRBV18 to TRBJ1-2; D is undetermined. CDR3 length equals 18 residues. V dropped 3 bases and J dropped 8 bases, with 28 bases sitting between them. Germline V gene lookup returns CDR1 KGHSH and CDR2 LQKENI. This CDR3 reads CASSPGAAEAPTKRGYTF. The CDR3 DNA reads as TGTGCCAGCTCACCCGGTGCGGCGGAGGCACCGACTAAAAGGGGCTACACCTTC.

This chain joins TRBV18 and TRBJ1-3; D may be TRBD1 (5 bases). Trimming left V 4 bases short and J 0 bases short, with 25 bases between. The CDR3 has 20 amino acids. Germline V gene lookup returns CDR1 KGHSH and CDR2 LQKENI. Here the CDR3 reads CASSLFPAIQEPNSGNTIYF. CDR3 bases: TGTGCCAGCTCACTTTTCCCGGCAATACAGGAACCCAACTCTGGAAACACCATATATTTT.

This chain joins TRBV5-1 and TRBJ1-2; 10 nucleotides align to TRBD1. V trimming: 4 bases; J trimming: 3 bases; junction bases outside the gene matches: 6. The CDR3 is 15 residues long. The germline gives CDR1 SGHRS, CDR2 YFSETQ. In nucleotides, the CDR3 is TGCGCCAGCAGCCCCGCGACAGGGGGCGACTATGGCTACACCTTC. Protein: CASSPATGGDYGYTF.

This chain links TRBV19 with TRBJ1-6; D not certain. The germline V gene has CDR1 LNHDA and CDR2 SQIVND (reference sequence). The CDR3 is 13 residues long. V was shortened by 6 bases and J by 8 bases, with 11 bases between the two germline ends. The CDR3 is CASSPLRDSPLHF. The CDR3 nucleotides are TGTGCCAGTAGCCCGCTGCGAGATTCACCCCTCCACTTT. Combining the CDR3 with reference TRBV19 and TRBJ1-6 gives the whole variable domain DGGITQSPKYLFRKEGQNVTLSCEQNLNHDAMYWYRQDPGQGLRLIYYSQIVNDFQKGDIAEGYSVSREKKESFPLTVTSAQKNPTAFYLCASSPLRDSPLHFGNGTRLTVT.

Only a few counts were recorded for this clone. This sequence joins TRBV6-2 or TRBV6-3 and TRBJ2-7, with a weak D call TRBD1 (6 bases). The CDR3 extends over 13 amino acids. V lost 2 bases to trimming and J lost 5 bases, with 10 bases between them. Germline lookup yields CDR1 MNHEY and CDR2 SVGEGT. For the CDR3, the DNA is TGTGCCAGCAGTTACAAAGGGGGAAACGAGCAGTACTTC. It specifies CASSYKGGNEQYF.